The text below deals with one T cell receptor beta chain. Its cognate antigen is unknown. This record comes from a study of cytomegalovirus exposure and HLA in healthy donors. PCR was performed using 60 Vbeta and 13 Jbeta primers. The repertoire was sequenced with immunoSEQ multiplex PCR; TCRdb's copy has only in-frame clones and lacks some. The sample contains about 120,000 clones, around a tenth of which appear only once. Study-wide findings and caveats: Among CMV-associated TCR beta chains, most appeared HLA-restricted in a later analysis.

Germline CDR1 is SGHRS and CDR2 is YFSETQ. With 5 bases removed from V and 4 bases from J, the gap between germline ends came to 15 bases. The CDR3 sequence is 14 residues long. The sequence was obtained from a young man in good health and CMV-seronegative. The chain carries TRBV5-1 and TRBJ1-1; maybe TRBD1 (5 bases). The sequenced material came from PBMCs. The CDR3 nucleotides read TGCGCCAGCAGGCCGGGGGACGCCTTCACTGAAGCTTTCTTT. Its protein product is CASRPGDAFTEAFF.